A selection of T cell receptor beta chains follows, all from one sample in a study of tumor and adjacent non-tumor tissue in lung cancer. Each CDR3 protein is one row after TCRdb ran MiXCR on the multiplex PCR reads. This sample has 85,000 to 100,000 distinct CDR3 sequences, with approximately 65% found just once. What was sequenced was lung tumor tissue. Every receptor here comes from a man between 60 and 75 years old with non-small cell lung cancer. Both conserved end residues are part of each CDR3. The order of the fields is V gene, J gene, CDR3 length, clone size, D gene, CDR3 DNA, CDR3 protein. A D gene is named only where the DNA matches it firmly. Some rows mark clone size as missing; the rest say once, few, many or name a class of expanded clone.

V: TRBV6-6; J: TRBJ1-1; length: 15; size: many; D: TRBD1; DNA: TGTGCCAGCAGTCAAACTCAGGGGGCAGCCACTGAAGCTTTCTTT; CDR3: CASSQTQGAATEAFF
V: TRBV4-3; J: TRBJ2-1; length: 15; size: -; D: -; DNA: TGCGCCAGCGGCCGACAGGTTAGCTCCTGCAATGAGAAGTTCTTC; CDR3: CASGRQVSSCNEKFF
V: TRBV12-3/TRBV12-4; J: TRBJ2-7; length: 11; size: -; D: -; DNA: TGTGCCAGCAGTCCTTCGGCCCAGCAGTACTTC; CDR3: CASSPSAQQYF
V: TRBV6-5; J: TRBJ1-3; length: 15; size: -; D: -; DNA: TGCGCCAGCAGCCAAAACCCATACTCTGGAAACATCATATATTTT; CDR3: CASSQNPYSGNIIYF
V: TRBV29-1; J: TRBJ2-1; length: 20; size: once; D: TRBD2; DNA: TGCAGCGTTGTAGGAGGGTTTCGGACTGGCGGGAGAATTAAGTCCAATGAGCAGTTCTTC; CDR3: CSVVGGFRTGGRIKSNEQFF
V: TRBV20-1; J: TRBJ1-5; length: 15; size: -; D: TRBD1; DNA: TGCAGTGCTAGAAATGGGACAGGAGGCAATCAGTCCCAGCATTTT; CDR3: CSARNGTGGNQSQHF
V: TRBV5-6; J: TRBJ2-7; length: 14; size: -; D: TRBD1; DNA: TGTGCCAGCAGCTTGGGCGAAGGGGGCTACGGGCAGTACTTC; CDR3: CASSLGEGGYGQYF
V: TRBV30; J: TRBJ2-7; length: 14; size: many; D: TRBD2; DNA: TGTGCCTGGAGAAAGAGCGGGAGTACCTACGAGCAGTACTTC; CDR3: CAWRKSGSTYEQYF
V: TRBV11-2; J: TRBJ2-3; length: 15; size: -; D: -; DNA: TGTGCCAGCAGCTTAGATGAGACTAGCACAGATACGCAGTATTTT; CDR3: CASSLDETSTDTQYF
V: TRBV5-5; J: TRBJ2-2; length: 12; size: few; D: -; DNA: TGTGCCAGCAGTATGTATGGCGGGGAGCTGTTTTTT; CDR3: CASSMYGGELFF
V: TRBV6-1; J: TRBJ1-5; length: 14; size: -; D: -; DNA: TGTGTCAGCAGCCCGGCCGGAGGAAATCAGCCCCAGCATTTT; CDR3: CVSSPAGGNQPQHF
V: TRBV12-3/TRBV12-4; J: TRBJ1-5; length: 16; size: -; D: TRBD1; DNA: TGTGCCAGCAGCACCTACGGGACAGGGAAAGGTAAGCCCCAGCATTTT; CDR3: CASSTYGTGKGKPQHF
V: TRBV21-1; J: TRBJ1-2; length: 15; size: few; D: -; DNA: TGTGCCAGCAGCAAAGTTGGACAGGTGCGAGCTGGCTACACCTTC; CDR3: CASSKVGQVRAGYTF
V: TRBV6-2/TRBV6-3; J: TRBJ2-7; length: 14; size: few; D: TRBD1; DNA: TGTGCCAGCAGTTGGGGACAGGGCTCCTACGAGCAGTACTTC; CDR3: CASSWGQGSYEQYF
V: TRBV12-3/TRBV12-4; J: TRBJ2-1; length: 15; size: many; D: -; DNA: TGTGCCAGCAGTCCACGGCCGCCCCATAGCCATGAGCAGTTCTTC; CDR3: CASSPRPPHSHEQFF
V: TRBV5-1; J: TRBJ2-1; length: 18; size: -; D: -; DNA: TGCGCCAGCAAATCGGTGTACGGCGGACTGTCGGGGATCAATGAGCAGTTCTTC; CDR3: CASKSVYGGLSGINEQFF
V: TRBV11-3; J: TRBJ2-7; length: 17; size: -; D: TRBD2; DNA: TGTGCCAGCAGCGATGGAGGGACTAGCGGGAGTCACGACGATCAATACTTC; CDR3: CASSDGGTSGSHDDQYF
V: TRBV6-1; J: TRBJ1-5; length: 17; size: many; D: -; DNA: TGTGCCAGCAGTGAAGTCAGGAGATTTCAGGGCAATCAGCCCCAGCATTTT; CDR3: CASSEVRRFQGNQPQHF
V: TRBV6-2/TRBV6-3; J: TRBJ2-1; length: 11; size: -; D: -; DNA: TGTGCCAGCAATGCAAACAATGAGCAGTTCTTC; CDR3: CASNANNEQFF
V: TRBV6-2/TRBV6-3; J: TRBJ2-4; length: 15; size: -; D: TRBD2; DNA: TGTACCAACAGTATCTGGACTAGCGGGCAAAACATTCACTACTTC; CDR3: CTNSIWTSGQNIHYF
V: TRBV11-2; J: TRBJ2-7; length: 18; size: -; D: TRBD2; DNA: TGTGCCAGCACCCGGACTAGCAGAAGGGCCAAAAACTCCTACGAGCAGTACTTC; CDR3: CASTRTSRRAKNSYEQYF
V: TRBV11-3; J: TRBJ2-1; length: 15; size: -; D: -; DNA: TGTGCCAGCAGCATACGTCAGGGCTCCCACAATGAGCAGTTCTTC; CDR3: CASSIRQGSHNEQFF
V: TRBV6-5; J: TRBJ2-7; length: 13; size: -; D: -; DNA: TGTACCAGCAGTTCCCGGGCCCCTCGAGAGGAGTACTTC; CDR3: CTSSSRAPREEYF
V: TRBV19; J: TRBJ1-5; length: 16; size: few; D: -; DNA: TGTGCCAGTAGTATCGGACAGAAGAGAGGCAATCAGCCCCAGCATTTT; CDR3: CASSIGQKRGNQPQHF
V: TRBV28; J: TRBJ2-2; length: 14; size: few; D: TRBD1; DNA: TGTGCCATCATGCGACAGGGCGTTACCGGGGAGCTGTTTTTT; CDR3: CAIMRQGVTGELFF
V: TRBV11-3; J: TRBJ2-7; length: 17; size: few; D: -; DNA: TGTGCCAGCAGCTTAGATCTGCGACTAGGTTCCCTGAGCGAGCAGTACTTC; CDR3: CASSLDLRLGSLSEQYF
V: TRBV6-6; J: TRBJ1-5; length: 14; size: -; D: -; DNA: TGTGCCACAGCCGAGAAAAATAGCAATCAGCCCCAGCATTTT; CDR3: CATAEKNSNQPQHF
V: TRBV4-1; J: TRBJ1-2; length: 14; size: -; D: -; DNA: TGCGCCAGCAGCCAGGATATAGGGCCCTATGGCTACACATTC; CDR3: CASSQDIGPYGYTF
V: TRBV7-9; J: TRBJ2-1; length: 15; size: few; D: TRBD2; DNA: TGTACCAGCAGCCTTAGCGGGGGTCGGCACAATGAGCAGTTCTTC; CDR3: CTSSLSGGRHNEQFF
V: TRBV6-1; J: TRBJ2-4; length: 14; size: once; D: -; DNA: TGTGCCAGCAGGGAGTTGGATGCCAAAAACATTCAGTACTTC; CDR3: CASRELDAKNIQYF
V: TRBV11-2; J: TRBJ2-4; length: 19; size: many; D: TRBD2; DNA: TGTGCCAGCAGCGAAGAAGGTACTAGCGGGGCATTATCCAAAAACATTCAGTACTTC; CDR3: CASSEEGTSGALSKNIQYF
V: TRBV6-6; J: TRBJ1-5; length: 19; size: once; D: TRBD1; DNA: TGTGCCAGCAGTCCATATATACAGATGGGACAGGAGAACGGTCAGGCCCAGCATTTT; CDR3: CASSPYIQMGQENGQAQHF
V: TRBV7-8; J: TRBJ2-2; length: 20; size: once; D: TRBD1; DNA: TGTGCCAGCAGCTTAGCGCTGGTTTCCACCGGGACAGGGTATACCGGGAAGCTGTTTTTT; CDR3: CASSLALVSTGTGYTGKLFF
V: TRBV6-5; J: TRBJ1-6; length: 16; size: many; D: -; DNA: TGTGCCAGCAGTAACTACGCAGTTGGGGCTAATTCACCCCTCCACTTT; CDR3: CASSNYAVGANSPLHF
V: TRBV6-6; J: TRBJ2-1; length: 17; size: -; D: TRBD2; DNA: TGCGCCAGCAGTAGCGAAAAAATAGCGGGGATAGTAAATGAGCAGTTCTTC; CDR3: CASSSEKIAGIVNEQFF
V: TRBV20-1; J: TRBJ2-1; length: 17; size: -; D: TRBD2; DNA: TGCAGTGCTAGAGATCAAGTAAAGTCAGCGGGGAACAATGAGCAGTTCTTC; CDR3: CSARDQVKSAGNNEQFF
V: TRBV4-1; J: TRBJ2-2; length: 16; size: -; D: -; DNA: TGCGCCAGCAGCCAAGAACCTGGCGGGGCGGCCGGGGGGCTGTTTTTT; CDR3: CASSQEPGGAAGGLFF
V: TRBV6-6; J: TRBJ2-7; length: 12; size: -; D: -; DNA: TGCGCCAGCAGTTACGAGATTGGCGAGCAGTACTTC; CDR3: CASSYEIGEQYF
V: TRBV11-1; J: TRBJ2-1; length: 14; size: few; D: TRBD2; DNA: TGTGCCGGCTTTAGCAGCGGGGAGACGGGTGAGCAATTCTTC; CDR3: CAGFSSGETGEQFF
V: TRBV29-1; J: TRBJ2-3; length: 16; size: -; D: -; DNA: TGCAGCGTTGATGCCCCCCGGGGCGGGATGGGCGTTACGCAGTATTTT; CDR3: CSVDAPRGGMGVTQYF
V: TRBV6-2/TRBV6-3; J: TRBJ2-2; length: 15; size: -; D: TRBD1; DNA: TGTGCCAGGGGAACCGGGACAGGAAACAACGGGGAGCTGTTTTTT; CDR3: CARGTGTGNNGELFF
V: TRBV11-2; J: TRBJ2-2; length: 15; size: -; D: TRBD2; DNA: TGTGCCAGCAGCAACAGCGGGACGAACACTGCGGAGCTGTTTTTT; CDR3: CASSNSGTNTAELFF
V: TRBV6-6; J: TRBJ2-3; length: 15; size: many; D: -; DNA: TGTGCCAGCAGTTACCTCGCGGCTAACACAGATACGCAGTATTTT; CDR3: CASSYLAANTDTQYF
V: TRBV29-1; J: TRBJ2-3; length: 14; size: many; D: TRBD2; DNA: TGCAGCGTCCCCTTAGCGGGGAAGGCAGATACGCAGTATTTT; CDR3: CSVPLAGKADTQYF
V: TRBV11-1; J: TRBJ2-2; length: 13; size: once; D: -; DNA: TGTACCAGCAGCTTAGGGCATAACGGGGAACTGTTTTTT; CDR3: CTSSLGHNGELFF
V: TRBV29-1; J: TRBJ2-5; length: 14; size: -; D: TRBD2; DNA: TGCAGCGTTGGAAGCGGGGGACTTTCGGAGACCCAGTACTTC; CDR3: CSVGSGGLSETQYF